This TCR beta chain was observed in a study of Graves' ophthalmopathy and Graves' hyperthyroidism. The wider study: Prior to any treatment, peripheral blood was collected at the time of initial diagnosis.

Transcripts of RNA were the source for amplifying TCR beta CDR3 regions. Second-round multiplex PCR followed a first-round RT-PCR using HTBI primers. From the multiplex PCR reads, TCRdb called clonotypes with MiXCR, one entry per CDR3 protein. The sample shows some 750,000 distinct CDR3 sequences, roughly 40% of them seen only once. Study results and limitations: Also, most clonotypes expanded in the thyroid above 0.001 frequency appeared in blood.

Many counts were recorded for this clonotype. Its antigen is not identified. The source material was peripheral blood. The receptor comes from an adult man with Graves' ophthalmopathy.

The DNA of the CDR3 is TGTGCCAGCAGCTTACATCAGAACTATGGCTACACCTTC. It is translated as CASSLHQNYGYTF. The V and J genes are TRBV7-9 and TRBJ1-2; D call uncertain. The V gene lost 2 bases and the J gene lost 2 bases, with 6 bases spanning the gap. Germline lookup yields CDR1 SEHNR and CDR2 FQNEAQ (reference sequence). The CDR3 is made up of 13 amino acids. Filled out from reference TRBV7-9 and TRBJ1-2, the complete variable domain reads DTGVSQNPRHKITKRGQNVTFRCDPISEHNRLYWYRQTLGQGPEFLTYFQNEAQLEKSRLLSDRFSAERPKGSFSTLEIQRTEQGDSAMYLCASSLHQNYGYTFGSGTRLTVV.